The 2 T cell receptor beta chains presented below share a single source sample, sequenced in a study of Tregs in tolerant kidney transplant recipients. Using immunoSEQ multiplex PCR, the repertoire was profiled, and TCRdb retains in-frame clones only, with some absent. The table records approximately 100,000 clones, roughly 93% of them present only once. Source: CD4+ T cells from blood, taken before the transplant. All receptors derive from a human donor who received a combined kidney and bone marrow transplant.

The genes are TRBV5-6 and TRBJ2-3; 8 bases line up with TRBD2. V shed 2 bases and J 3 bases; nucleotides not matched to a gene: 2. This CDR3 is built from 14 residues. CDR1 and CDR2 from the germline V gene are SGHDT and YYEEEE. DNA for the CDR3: TGTGCCAGCAGCTTCGCGGGAGGAACAGATACGCAGTATTTT. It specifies CASSFAGGTDTQYF.

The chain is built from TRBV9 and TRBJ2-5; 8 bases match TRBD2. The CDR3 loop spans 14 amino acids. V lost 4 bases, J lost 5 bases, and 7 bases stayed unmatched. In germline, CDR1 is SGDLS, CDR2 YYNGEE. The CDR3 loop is CASSLGAGAETQYF. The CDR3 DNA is TGTGCCAGCAGCCTGGGAGCGGGAGCGGAGACCCAGTACTTC.